The clone carrying this T cell receptor (beta chain) was seen repeatedly, ten times or more. What it binds is unknown. The sample belongs to a study of T-cell reconstitution after alpha-beta-depleted transplantation in children. Overall study findings and caveats: Fresh T-cell production supplied most of the T-cell counts and diversity seen one year after transplant. Reportedly, roughly two months post-transplant, alpha-beta T cells arose from several hundred expanded graft clones. Some patients owed their high day-60 TCRbeta diversity to surviving recipient T cells and thymic progenitors.

As it was prepared, the TCRbeta library received unique molecular identifiers. TCRdb redid the calling of the PCR reads with MiXCR, one entry per CDR3 protein. Here the sample spans roughly 340,000 distinct CDR3 sequences, about 16% being singletons. V lost 0 bases and J 4 bases, leaving 16 bases between the germline ends. CDR1 MNHEY and CDR2 SMNVEV come from the germline V gene (reference sequence). This CDR3 region has 16 residues. The J gene is TRBJ2-7, the V gene TRBV27; D might be TRBD1 (6 bases). Source: PBMCs, mostly from graft donor cells, taken 360 days after TCRalphabeta/CD19-depleted stem cell transplant. The clonotype comes from a male patient between 2 and 10 years old who had a stem cell transplant for acute lymphoblastic leukemia, so the T cells may come from the graft donor. CDR3 nucleotide sequence: TGTGCCAGCAGTTTATCGGTGGGGGCCCGGGCTTACGAGCAGTACTTC. Translation gives CASSLSVGARAYEQYF.